Shown below are 10 T cell receptor beta chains from a single sample sequenced in a study of technical replicates of blood from several donors (dated by TCRdb to the late 2010s). The protocol used for the library was the immunoSEQ multiplex PCR assay. This is the immuneACCESS table as TCRdb keeps it, with only in-frame sequences that have V and J called. A part of the clones is gone; compared with another copy, unresolved V genes explain less than half, and the rest is unexplained. In this sample the table shows about 73,000 clones, roughly nine tenths of which occur a single time. The biggest ten clones account for 4% to 5% of the sample. What was sequenced was PBMCs. All receptors come from a human donor in good health. Some clones in this sample may be carry-over from other donors' samples.

The rearrangement joins TRBV6-5 to TRBJ2-7; 8 bases align to TRBD1. The CDR3 extends over 15 amino acids. V was pared by 2 bases and J by 0 bases, with 3 bases of the junction left unmatched. Per germline, CDR1 MNHEY and CDR2 SVGAGI. The CDR3: CASSYQGAGSYEQYF. The CDR3 DNA sequence: TGTGCCAGCAGTTACCAGGGGGCCGGCTCCTACGAGCAGTACTTC.

The chain couples TRBV5-4 to TRBJ2-1; the match to TRBD1 covers 8 bases. The V gene's germline CDR1 is SGHNT and CDR2 YYREEE (reference sequence). CDR3 size: 15 residues. V lost 0 bases, J lost 6 bases, and 5 bases stayed unmatched. In DNA form, the CDR3 reads TGTGCCAGCAGCTTGGGGGACAGGCCATTCAATGAGCAGTTCTTC. It encodes CASSLGDRPFNEQFF.

This sequence joins TRBV18 and TRBJ2-7; D is unresolved. This CDR3 has 13 amino acids. Germline V gives CDR1 KGHSH, CDR2 LQKENI. The V and J ends lost 6 bases and 6 bases respectively, with 15 bases between them. CDR3 sequence (DNA): TGTGCCAGCTCTCCGAGCCACGGGTCCGAGCAGTACTTC. Translation gives CASSPSHGSEQYF.

V is TRBV6-5 and J is TRBJ2-3; 7 bases align to TRBD2. The germline V gene has CDR1 MNHEY and CDR2 SVGAGI. The CDR3 runs to 15 residues. V dropped 2 bases and J dropped 0; count of bases not matched to a gene: 2. CDR3: CASSYGGGSTDTQYF. The CDR3 DNA sequence: TGTGCCAGCAGTTACGGGGGGGGAAGCACAGATACGCAGTATTTT.

This clone has only a few counts. The chain couples TRBV5-1 to TRBJ2-5; 14 bases line up with TRBD2. The CDR3 spans 16 residues. Germline V gene sequence: CDR1 SGHRS, CDR2 YFSETQ. After removal of 4 bases from V and 5 bases from J, the junction contained 7 bases not matched to a gene. The chain's CDR3 is CASSGLAGGLGETQYF. The CDR3 DNA reads TGCGCCAGCAGCGGACTAGCGGGAGGCCTCGGGGAGACCCAGTACTTC.

The V and J genes are TRBV7-9 and TRBJ1-1; the D gene is possibly TRBD1 (5 bases). CDR3 size: 15 residues. Germline assignment: CDR1 SEHNR and CDR2 FQNEAQ (reference sequence). The V and J ends lost 6 bases and 10 bases respectively, with 24 bases between them. CDR3 loop: CASRKGGTDSMGAFF. The CDR3 nucleotides read TGTGCCAGCAGGAAAGGCGGGACCGACTCCATGGGAGCTTTCTTT.

The chain employs TRBV4-1 and TRBJ1-1; D unresolved. Germline V gives CDR1 MGHRA, CDR2 YSYEKL. The V end lost 4 bases, the J end lost 5 bases, and 20 bases lay between the germline ends. This CDR3 is built from 16 residues. This CDR3 reads CASSPSVVLAGTEAFF. DNA for the CDR3: TGCGCCAGCAGCCCCTCGGTGGTTTTGGCGGGTACTGAAGCTTTCTTT.

The CDR3, as DNA: TGTGCCAGCAGTGGACAGGGTCTCGCGGGGAACTATGGCTACACCTTC. This encodes CASSGQGLAGNYGYTF. The chain has TRBV6-1 and TRBJ1-2; 7 bases line up with TRBD1. This CDR3 has 16 amino acids. The V segment lost 4 bases and the J segment 2 bases; nucleotides outside the gene matches: 10. Germline CDR1 MNHNS, CDR2 SASEGT.

The chain has TRBV7-2 and TRBJ2-7, with TRBD2 as a possible D gene (6 bases). With 3 bases removed from V and 2 bases from J, the gap between germline ends came to 11 bases. This CDR3 region has 14 residues. Per the germline V gene, CDR1 is SGHTA and CDR2 is FQGNSA. CDR3 sequence reads: CASSFTGTPYEQYF. CDR3 nucleotides: TGTGCCAGCAGCTTTACGGGGACTCCCTACGAGCAGTACTTC.

The chain employs TRBV5-1 and TRBJ2-7; 8 nucleotides align to TRBD2. Germline CDR1 is SGHRS and CDR2 is YFSETQ. Germline trimming cut 3 bases from V and 5 bases from J; bases unmatched to any gene: 7. CDR3 length: 14 amino acids. The CDR3 region is CASSSRGGVDEQYF. The CDR3 DNA reads as TGCGCCAGCAGCTCCCGGGGGGGGGTCGACGAGCAGTACTTC.